Listed below are T cell receptor beta chains from one sample, sequenced in a study of CD8+ T cells in alopecia areata. Sequencing was performed with immunoSEQ multiplex PCR; in TCRdb, only in-frame clones are kept and a portion is missing. In the table there are some 200,000 clones, about 60% of which are singletons. The specimen comprised CD4+ T cells sorted from blood, sampled at week 4, from a patient treated with tofacitinib. The receptors were gathered from a human donor with alopecia areata. CDR3s include the opening cysteine and the closing phenylalanine or tryptophan.

j_gene: TRBJ2-1
v_gene: TRBV29-1
CDR3aa: CSGKRSGTGNYEQFF

j_gene: TRBJ2-7
v_gene: TRBV30
CDR3aa: CAWMGQSFSYEQYF

j_gene: TRBJ1-1
v_gene: TRBV6-5
CDR3aa: CASSGLTGGRAFF

j_gene: TRBJ1-5
v_gene: TRBV6-5
CDR3aa: CASRSDGTNQPQHF

j_gene: TRBJ2-5
v_gene: TRBV7-9
CDR3aa: CASSPNLGVTETQYF

j_gene: TRBJ1-4
v_gene: TRBV29-1
CDR3aa: CSVSTVLNEKLFF

j_gene: TRBJ1-2
v_gene: TRBV4-2
CDR3aa: CASSLTTGDGYTF

j_gene: TRBJ1-5
v_gene: TRBV2
CDR3aa: CASSEAEVQPQHF

j_gene: TRBJ2-5
v_gene: TRBV5-4
CDR3aa: CASSLGGPEETQYF

j_gene: TRBJ1-1
v_gene: TRBV29-1
CDR3aa: CSVNRGNTEAFF

j_gene: TRBJ1-1
v_gene: TRBV20-1
CDR3aa: CSARVQGFF

j_gene: TRBJ1-2
v_gene: TRBV5-1
CDR3aa: CASSSDTNNYGYTF

j_gene: TRBJ2-4
v_gene: TRBV4-1
CDR3aa: CASSHPGLKYF

j_gene: TRBJ2-7
v_gene: TRBV6-5
CDR3aa: CASSYRTGGHEQYF

j_gene: TRBJ2-3
v_gene: TRBV7-8
CDR3aa: CASSLRVSGGINTQYF

j_gene: TRBJ2-5
v_gene: TRBV29-1
CDR3aa: CSVGSTSGGETQYF

j_gene: TRBJ1-1
v_gene: TRBV6-5
CDR3aa: CASMGNTEAFF

j_gene: TRBJ1-5
v_gene: TRBV4-2
CDR3aa: CASSQVRGGNQPQHF

j_gene: TRBJ2-3
v_gene: TRBV7-2
CDR3aa: CASSLDPGHTDTQYF

j_gene: TRBJ2-7
v_gene: TRBV23-1
CDR3aa: CAGPAYEQYF

j_gene: TRBJ2-3
v_gene: TRBV29-1
CDR3aa: CSVGGASTDTQYF

j_gene: TRBJ2-7
v_gene: TRBV30
CDR3aa: CACIAGGPGEQYF